A single sample is the source of the 16 T cell receptor beta chains below, sequenced in a study of glioma-infiltrating T cells after dendritic cell vaccination (dated by TCRdb to about 2016). The library was generated by the immunoSEQ multiplex PCR assay. This immuneACCESS table, as held by TCRdb, lists in-frame sequences with V and J called but not all clones. Of the missing ones, under half trace to an unresolved V gene in checked studies; the others have no known cause. Here the sample has about 92,000 clones; 85% to 90% occur a single time. The leading ten clones occupy about 15% of the sample. Sequences were derived from blood, sampled before dendritic cell vaccination. The origin of the receptors is a human donor with glioblastoma.

This rearrangement joins TRBV29-1 to TRBJ2-7, with D maybe TRBD1 (5 bases). CDR1 SQVTM and CDR2 ANQGSEA come from the germline V gene. V shed 4 bases and J shed 4 bases, with 11 bases lying between them. CDR3 length equals 12 residues. The DNA of the CDR3 is TGCAGCGTTGTAGGGGTTGGGTACGAGCAGTACTTC. As protein: CSVVGVGYEQYF.

This clone was detected a few times. The gene calls are TRBV9 and TRBJ2-3; perhaps TRBD2 as D (7 bases). Germline CDR1 SGDLS, CDR2 YYNGEE. Trimming shortened V by 7 bases and J by 8 bases, and 14 bases separated the two germline ends. CDR3 size: 12 residues. DNA of the CDR3: TGTGCCAGCGGTCCGGGGGGCAGTACGCAGTATTTT. As protein: CASGPGGSTQYF.

This clone was observed a handful of times. The J gene is TRBJ2-3, the V gene TRBV6-1; 7 bases agree with TRBD1. With 5 bases clipped from V and 5 bases from J, the junction kept 7 bases outside the gene matches. CDR1 is MNHNS, CDR2 SASEGT, per germline. The CDR3 sequence is 14 residues long. DNA for the CDR3: TGTGCCAGCAGTTCGACAGGGATGGAAGATACGCAGTATTTT. It yields the protein CASSSTGMEDTQYF.

The chain uses TRBV14 and TRBJ2-7; 11 bases match TRBD1. The CDR3 runs to 15 residues. Losses at the gene ends were 4 bases for V and 7 bases for J; bases not matched to a gene: 9. CDR1 and CDR2 from the germline V gene are SGHDN and FVKESK. The CDR3 coding sequence is TGTGCCAGCAGCCCTTGGACAGGGGGCGCGGGGGAGCAGTACTTC. Translated, it gives CASSPWTGGAGEQYF.

This chain uses TRBV6-5 with TRBJ2-2, with D tentatively TRBD1 (6 bases). The germline V and J ends were trimmed by 2 bases and 7 bases, with 11 bases remaining between them. The CDR3 extends over 14 amino acids. Germline CDR1 and CDR2: MNHEY and SVGAGI. CDR3 bases: TGTGCCAGCAGTTACCAGGGGTTAGGCGGGGAGCTGTTTTTT. This translates into CASSYQGLGGELFF.

The chain couples TRBV25-1 to TRBJ1-1, with TRBD1 identical over 7 bases. This CDR3 spans 16 amino acids. CDR1 and CDR2 from the germline V gene are MGHDK and SYGVNS. V lost 6 bases to trimming and J lost 7 bases; unmatched junction nucleotides: 17. This chain's CDR3 is CASRAPGGRDSIEAFF. The CDR3, as DNA: TGTGCCAGCAGGGCCCCAGGGGGTCGCGATTCGATTGAAGCTTTCTTT. Full variable domain (remainder filled in from reference TRBV25-1 and TRBJ1-1): EADIYQTPRYLVIGTGKKITLECSQTMGHDKMYWYQQDPGMELHLIHYSYGVNSTEKGDLSSESTVSRIRTEHFPLTLESARPSHTSQYLCASRAPGGRDSIEAFFGQGTRLTVV.

J is TRBJ2-7 and V is TRBV27, with 8 bases that match TRBD2. The V gene's germline CDR1 is MNHEY and CDR2 SMNVEV (reference sequence). With V trimmed by 2 bases and J by 6 bases, 12 bases remained unmatched. The CDR3 consists of 16 residues. CDR3 loop: CASSLLTGGSPTEQYF. The DNA of the CDR3 is TGTGCCAGCAGTTTACTAACGGGAGGGTCCCCAACCGAGCAGTACTTC.

This sequence joins TRBV5-6 and TRBJ1-2; TRBD1 might be the D (5 bases). With 3 bases removed from V and 1 base from J, the gap between germline ends came to 16 bases. Germline V gene sequence: CDR1 SGHDT, CDR2 YYEEEE. The CDR3 sequence is 16 residues long. CDR3 residues: CASSSRPGALNYGYTF. The CDR3 coding sequence is TGTGCCAGCAGCTCTCGTCCTGGGGCTCTTAACTATGGCTACACCTTC.

The rearrangement uses TRBV5-4 and TRBJ2-7, with 8 nucleotides matching TRBD2. The ends lost 0 bases at V and 6 bases at J; junction bases unmatched: 8. The CDR3 runs to 15 residues. Germline V gene data show CDR1 as SGHNT and CDR2 as YYREEE (reference sequence). The chain's CDR3 is CASSLAAGGWAEQYF. The CDR3 DNA follows: TGTGCCAGCAGCTTGGCTGCGGGAGGTTGGGCCGAGCAGTACTTC.

The gene calls are TRBV21-1 and TRBJ2-7; the DNA was not used to check the table's D call, TRBD2. TRBV21-1 is an annotated pseudogene. The CDR3 loop spans 17 amino acids. Written as DNA, the CDR3 is TGTGCCAGCAGCAAAGAGGGGACTAGCGGGGCCCCCTACGAGCAGTACTTC. Translation gives CASSKEGTSGAPYEQYF.

This rearrangement joins TRBV10-3 to TRBJ1-5; D is unclear. Germline CDR1 is ENHRY and CDR2 is SYGVKD. This CDR3 is built from 13 residues. Trimming stripped 6 bases from V and 3 bases from J, with 9 bases between. The CDR3 coding sequence is TGTGCCATCAGACCGGGATTCAATCAGCCCCAGCATTTT. The encoded protein is CAIRPGFNQPQHF.

The chain combines TRBV7-9 with TRBJ2-5; tentatively, D is TRBD2 (5 bases). This CDR3 region has 13 residues. Germline V CDR1 and CDR2: SEHNR, FQNEAQ (reference sequence). V lost 4 bases and J 9 bases, leaving 15 bases between the germline ends. CDR3 sequence: CASSYDYQAAQYF. The CDR3 nucleotides are TGTGCCAGCAGCTACGACTACCAAGCGGCCCAGTACTTC.

In its sample, this clone was seen once. The gene calls are TRBV27 and TRBJ2-3; 10 bases align to TRBD2. Trimming took 2 bases from V and 5 from J; bases not matched to a gene: 1. CDR1 and CDR2 from the germline V gene are MNHEY and SMNVEV (reference sequence). CDR3 length: 14 residues. The CDR3 DNA reads TGTGCCAGCAGTTTAGGGACTAGCGTAGATACGCAGTATTTT. This encodes CASSLGTSVDTQYF.

This chain uses TRBV9 with TRBJ2-1, with D perhaps TRBD2 (6 bases). The CDR3 length is 17 residues. CDR1 SGDLS and CDR2 YYNGEE come from the germline V gene. Trimming shortened V by 3 bases and J by 7 bases, and 23 bases separated the two germline ends. CDR3 region: CASSARLDDLGMNEQFF. The CDR3 DNA follows: TGTGCCAGCAGCGCACGACTAGACGATTTAGGGATGAATGAGCAGTTCTTC.

V is TRBV27 and J is TRBJ2-7, with D maybe TRBD1 (6 bases). The CDR3 consists of 12 residues. Trimming cost V 6 bases and J 3 bases, with 9 bases left between them. Germline assignment: CDR1 MNHEY and CDR2 SMNVEV (reference sequence). CDR3 protein: CASSSGDYEQYF. The CDR3 coding sequence is TGTGCCAGCAGCTCAGGGGACTACGAGCAGTACTTC.

The chain carries TRBV14 and TRBJ1-2; 10 positions match TRBD1. CDR3 length: 16 residues. V trimming: 2 bases; J trimming: 7 bases; junction bases outside the gene matches: 10. Germline V gene sequence: CDR1 SGHDN, CDR2 FVKESK. CDR3 sequence reads: CASSQTTGGSLVGYTF. The DNA for the CDR3 is TGTGCCAGCAGCCAAACGACAGGGGGCAGTCTCGTTGGCTACACCTTC.